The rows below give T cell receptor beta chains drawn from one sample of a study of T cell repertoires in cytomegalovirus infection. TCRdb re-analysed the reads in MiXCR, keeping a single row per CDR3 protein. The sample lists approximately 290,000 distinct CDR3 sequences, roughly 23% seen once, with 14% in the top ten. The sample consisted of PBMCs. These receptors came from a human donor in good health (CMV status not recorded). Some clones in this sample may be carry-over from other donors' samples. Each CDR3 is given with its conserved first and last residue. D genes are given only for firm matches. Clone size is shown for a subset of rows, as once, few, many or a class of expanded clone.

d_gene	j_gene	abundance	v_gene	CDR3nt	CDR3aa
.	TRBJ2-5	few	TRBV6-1	TGTGCCAGCAGTTACGACGGCGGAGAGACCCAGTACTTC	CASSYDGGETQYF
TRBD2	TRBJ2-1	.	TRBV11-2	TGTGCCAGCAGCTCCGGACTAGCGGGGGTTCATGAGCAGTTCTTC	CASSSGLAGVHEQFF
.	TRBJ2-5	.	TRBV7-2	TGTGCCAGCAGCTTAGGGTCGTGGCGGGAAGAGACCCAGTACTTC	CASSLGSWREETQYF
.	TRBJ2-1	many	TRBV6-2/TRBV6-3	TGTGCCAGCAGTCCCCGGGACCAATACAATGAGCAGTTCTTC	CASSPRDQYNEQFF
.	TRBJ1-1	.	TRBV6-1	TGTGCCAGCAGTGACCACAGGGACACTGAAGCTTTCTTT	CASSDHRDTEAFF
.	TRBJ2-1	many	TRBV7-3	TGTGCCAGCAGCTTGAACCGCCCGAGTGAGCAGTTCTTC	CASSLNRPSEQFF
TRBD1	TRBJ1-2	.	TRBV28	TGTGCCAGCAGGACAGGGGGCTATGGCTACACCTTC	CASRTGGYGYTF
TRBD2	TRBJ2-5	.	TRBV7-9	TGTGCCAGCAGCCCGGGACTAGCGGGGAGACAAGAGACCCAGTACTTC	CASSPGLAGRQETQYF
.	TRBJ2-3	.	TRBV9	TGTGCCAGCAGCCGCAGCGCAGATACGCAGTATTTT	CASSRSADTQYF
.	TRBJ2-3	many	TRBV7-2	TGTGCCAGCAGCTTAGAGGGGTGGAGCACAGATACGCAGTATTTT	CASSLEGWSTDTQYF
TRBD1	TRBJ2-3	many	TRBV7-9	TGTGCCAGCAGCTTAAGGACAGGGAGGACAGATACGCAGTATTTT	CASSLRTGRTDTQYF
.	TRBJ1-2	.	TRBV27	TGTGCCAGCAGTTTATCGCTCGGGTCCCATGGCTACACCTTC	CASSLSLGSHGYTF
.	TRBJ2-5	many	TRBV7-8	TGTGCCAGCAGCGTCAAGGGGAGATCTGCCTCGGAGACCCAGTACTTC	CASSVKGRSASETQYF
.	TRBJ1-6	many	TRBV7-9	TGTGCCAGCAGTAGATCCGGATCACCCCTCCACTTT	CASSRSGSPLHF
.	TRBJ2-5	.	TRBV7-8	TGTGCCAGCAGCTTGGACCCATTGGAGACCCAGTACTTC	CASSLDPLETQYF
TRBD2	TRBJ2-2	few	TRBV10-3	TGTGCCACCGGGGGGTCAGACACCGGGGAGCTGTTTTTT	CATGGSDTGELFF
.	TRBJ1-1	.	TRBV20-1	TGCAGTGCCCCCGGCCTCATGGGCACTGAAGCTTTCTTT	CSAPGLMGTEAFF
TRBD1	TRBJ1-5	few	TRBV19	TGTGCCAGTACCCTGACAGGGGGGAGCAATCAGCCCCAGCATTTT	CASTLTGGSNQPQHF
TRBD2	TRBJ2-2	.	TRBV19	TGTGCCAGTACCATACTAGCGGTCGGGGAGCTGTTTTTT	CASTILAVGELFF
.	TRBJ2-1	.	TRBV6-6	TGTGCCAGCAGTTACGACTTTAATGAGCAGTTCTTC	CASSYDFNEQFF
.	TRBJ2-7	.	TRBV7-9	TGTGCCAGCAGCCACCGGGACGGCTACGTGCAGTACTTC	CASSHRDGYVQYF
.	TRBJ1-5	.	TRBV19	TGTGCCAGTAGACGGGGAGGGTTGGGCAATCAGCCCCAGCATTTT	CASRRGGLGNQPQHF
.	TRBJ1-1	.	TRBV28	TGTGCCAGCAGTTTCTTATCGGCAGGGGAAGTTGCGGCTTTCTTT	CASSFLSAGEVAAFF
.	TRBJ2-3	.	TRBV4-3	TGCGCCAGCAGCCAAAATTCCCTTGGAGGGTTAGATACGCAGTATTTT	CASSQNSLGGLDTQYF
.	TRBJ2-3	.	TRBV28	TGTGCCAGCAGTTTTGTCGGCAGGGGAATCTTCAGCACAGATACGCAGTATTTT	CASSFVGRGIFSTDTQYF
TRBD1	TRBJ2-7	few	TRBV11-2	TGTGCCAGCAGCCCTGGGACAGGAGGGTTCGAGCAGTACTTC	CASSPGTGGFEQYF
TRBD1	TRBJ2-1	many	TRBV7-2	TGTGCCAGCAGGCGACAGGGGTTTGTCAATGAGCAGTTCTTC	CASRRQGFVNEQFF
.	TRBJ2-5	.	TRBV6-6	TGTGCCAGCAGTTACCCCGAGACCCAGTACTTC	CASSYPETQYF
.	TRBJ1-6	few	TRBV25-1	TGTGCCAGCAGTGAAGGGGACGGCAATTCACCCCTCCACTTT	CASSEGDGNSPLHF
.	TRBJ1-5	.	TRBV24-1	TGTGCCACCAGTGAAGGGTTCACTCAGCCCCAGCATTTT	CATSEGFTQPQHF
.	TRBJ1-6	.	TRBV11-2	TGTGCCAGCAGCTCGATCTCGGGTTCACCCCTCCACTTT	CASSSISGSPLHF
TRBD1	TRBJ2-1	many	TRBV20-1	TGCAGTGCTAGCGGCCGGGACAGGATAAACAATGAGCAGTTCTTC	CSASGRDRINNEQFF
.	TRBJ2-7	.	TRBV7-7	TGTGCCAGCAGCGAGGGGGCGGGAGACTTCTACGAGCAGTACTTC	CASSEGAGDFYEQYF